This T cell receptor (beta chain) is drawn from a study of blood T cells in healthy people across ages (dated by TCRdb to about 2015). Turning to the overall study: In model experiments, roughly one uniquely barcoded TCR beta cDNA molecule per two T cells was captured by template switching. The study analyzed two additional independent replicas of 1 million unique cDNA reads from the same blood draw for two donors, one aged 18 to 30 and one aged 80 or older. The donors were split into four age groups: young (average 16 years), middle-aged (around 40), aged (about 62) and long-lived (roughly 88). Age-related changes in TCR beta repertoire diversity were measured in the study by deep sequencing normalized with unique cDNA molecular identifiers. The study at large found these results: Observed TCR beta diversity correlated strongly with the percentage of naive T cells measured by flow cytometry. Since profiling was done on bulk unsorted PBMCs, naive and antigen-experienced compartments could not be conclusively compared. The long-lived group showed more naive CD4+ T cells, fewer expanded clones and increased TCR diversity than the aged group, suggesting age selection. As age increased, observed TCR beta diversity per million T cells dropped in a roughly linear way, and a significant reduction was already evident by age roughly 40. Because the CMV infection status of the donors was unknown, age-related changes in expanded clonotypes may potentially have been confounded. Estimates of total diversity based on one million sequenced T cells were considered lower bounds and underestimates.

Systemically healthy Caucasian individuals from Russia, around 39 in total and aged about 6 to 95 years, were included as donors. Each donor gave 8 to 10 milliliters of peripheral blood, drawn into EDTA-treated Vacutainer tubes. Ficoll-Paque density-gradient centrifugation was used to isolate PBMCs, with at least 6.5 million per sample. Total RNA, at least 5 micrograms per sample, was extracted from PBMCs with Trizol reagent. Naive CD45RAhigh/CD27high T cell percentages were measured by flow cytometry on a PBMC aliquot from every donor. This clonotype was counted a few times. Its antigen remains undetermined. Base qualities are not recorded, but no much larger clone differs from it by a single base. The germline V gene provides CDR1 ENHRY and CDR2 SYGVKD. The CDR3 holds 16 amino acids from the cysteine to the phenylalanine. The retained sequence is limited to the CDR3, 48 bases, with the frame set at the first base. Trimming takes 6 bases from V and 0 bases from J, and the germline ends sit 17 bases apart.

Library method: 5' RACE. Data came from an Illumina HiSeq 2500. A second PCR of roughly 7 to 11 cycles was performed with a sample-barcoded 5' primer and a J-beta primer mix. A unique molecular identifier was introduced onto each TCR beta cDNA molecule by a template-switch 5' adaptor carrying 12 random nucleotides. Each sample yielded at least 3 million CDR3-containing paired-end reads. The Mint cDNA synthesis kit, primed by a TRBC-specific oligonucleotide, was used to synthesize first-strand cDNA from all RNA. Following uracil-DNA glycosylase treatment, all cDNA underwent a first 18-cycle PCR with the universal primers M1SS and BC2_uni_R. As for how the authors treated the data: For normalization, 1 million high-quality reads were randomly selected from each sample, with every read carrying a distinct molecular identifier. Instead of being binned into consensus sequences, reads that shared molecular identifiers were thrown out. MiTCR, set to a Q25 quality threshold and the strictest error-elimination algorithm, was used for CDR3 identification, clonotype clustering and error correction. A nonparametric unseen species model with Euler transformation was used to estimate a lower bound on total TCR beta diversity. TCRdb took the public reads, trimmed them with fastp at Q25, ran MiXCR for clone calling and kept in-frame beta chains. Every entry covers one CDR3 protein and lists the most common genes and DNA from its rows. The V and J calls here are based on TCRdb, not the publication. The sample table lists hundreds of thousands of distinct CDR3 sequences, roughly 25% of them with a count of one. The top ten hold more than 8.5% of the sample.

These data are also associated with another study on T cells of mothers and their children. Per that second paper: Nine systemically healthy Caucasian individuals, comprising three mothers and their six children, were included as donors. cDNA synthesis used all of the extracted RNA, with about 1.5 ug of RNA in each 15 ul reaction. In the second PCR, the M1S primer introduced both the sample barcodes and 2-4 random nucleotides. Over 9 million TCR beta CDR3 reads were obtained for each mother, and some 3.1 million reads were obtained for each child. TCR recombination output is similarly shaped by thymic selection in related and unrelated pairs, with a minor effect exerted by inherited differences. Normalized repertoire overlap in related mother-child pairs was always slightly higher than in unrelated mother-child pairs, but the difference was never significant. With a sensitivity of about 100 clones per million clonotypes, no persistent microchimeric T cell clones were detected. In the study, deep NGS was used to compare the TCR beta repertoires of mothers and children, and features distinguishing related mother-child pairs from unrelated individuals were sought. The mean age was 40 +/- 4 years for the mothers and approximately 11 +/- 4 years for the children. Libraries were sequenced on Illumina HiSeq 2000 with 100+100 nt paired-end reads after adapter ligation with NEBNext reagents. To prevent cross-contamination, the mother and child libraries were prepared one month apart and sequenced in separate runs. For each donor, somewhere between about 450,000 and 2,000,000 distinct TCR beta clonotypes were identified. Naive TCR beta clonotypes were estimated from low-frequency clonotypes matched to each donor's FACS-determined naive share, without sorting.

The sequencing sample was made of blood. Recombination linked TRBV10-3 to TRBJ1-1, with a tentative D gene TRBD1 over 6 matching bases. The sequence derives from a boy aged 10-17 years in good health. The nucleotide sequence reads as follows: TGTGCCATCAGGAGGGGGGGGACCATCATGAACACTGAAGCTTTCTTT. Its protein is CAIRRGGTIMNTEAFF.